Listed below are T cell receptor beta chains from one sample, sequenced in a study of vaccination and CD4 T cells after COVID-19. No cognate antigen is known for these TCRs. MiXCR was run by TCRdb on the PCR reads, yielding one entry per CDR3 protein. The table lists under 25,000 distinct CDR3 sequences, about 44% of them singletons. The sequenced sample was CD4+ T cells from blood, cultured in vitro, obtained before SARS-CoV-2 vaccination. The source of these receptors is a human donor who had recovered from COVID-19. CDR3s include the opening cysteine and the closing phenylalanine or tryptophan. The D gene is left open where the match is weak.

>TRBV6-1|TRBJ1-2|.
CASSGTGGRVDFIYGYTF
>TRBV6-1|TRBJ2-7|.
CASSVADSYEQYF
>TRBV7-8|TRBJ1-2|TRBD1
CTSSLAGQGRNYGYTF
>TRBV5-1|TRBJ1-6|.
CASRVDSSYNSPLHF
>TRBV7-2|TRBJ1-3|TRBD1
CASSLAHSRGDTIYF
>TRBV20-1|TRBJ1-5|TRBD1
CSARTGNNQPQHF
>TRBV2|TRBJ2-7|TRBD1
CASSGQGTYEQYF
>TRBV6-5|TRBJ1-1|.
CASSYQDPMNTEAFF
>TRBV28|TRBJ1-2|.
CASSLGTGYTF
>TRBV25-1|TRBJ2-7|.
CASSAGPYEQYF
>TRBV2|TRBJ2-7|TRBD2
CASSAREGPYEQYF
>TRBV4-2|TRBJ1-6|TRBD1
CASSRGTENNSPLHF
>TRBV7-3|TRBJ1-1|TRBD1
CASSLGPGGTTEAFF
>TRBV7-3|TRBJ2-5|TRBD2
CASSPGGTQTQYF
>TRBV24-1|TRBJ2-2|TRBD1
CATSDRQGATTGELFF
>TRBV7-2|TRBJ1-2|.
CASSRDIGYGYTF
>TRBV7-2|TRBJ1-2|TRBD1
CASSPAGQATYGYTF
>TRBV15|TRBJ1-2|.
CATSRDTGSIYGYTF
>TRBV27|TRBJ2-3|TRBD1
CASRRYQGAGTDTQYF